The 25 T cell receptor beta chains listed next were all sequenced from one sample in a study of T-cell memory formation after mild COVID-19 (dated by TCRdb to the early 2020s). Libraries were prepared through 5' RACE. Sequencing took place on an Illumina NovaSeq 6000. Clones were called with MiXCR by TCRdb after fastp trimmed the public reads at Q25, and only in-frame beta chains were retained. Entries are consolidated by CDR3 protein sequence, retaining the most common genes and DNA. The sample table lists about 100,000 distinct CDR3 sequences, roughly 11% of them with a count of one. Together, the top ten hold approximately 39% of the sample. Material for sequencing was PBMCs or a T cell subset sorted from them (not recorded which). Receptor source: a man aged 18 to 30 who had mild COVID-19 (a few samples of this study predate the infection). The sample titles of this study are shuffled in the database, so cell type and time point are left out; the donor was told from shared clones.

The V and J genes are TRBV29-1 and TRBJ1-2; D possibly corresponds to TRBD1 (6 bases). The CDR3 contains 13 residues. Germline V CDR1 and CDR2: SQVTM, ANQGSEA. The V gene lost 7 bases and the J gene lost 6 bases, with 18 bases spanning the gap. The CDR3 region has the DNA TGCAGCGCCCACCCTGCGGGGGGCAATGGCTACACCTTC. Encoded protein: CSAHPAGGNGYTF.

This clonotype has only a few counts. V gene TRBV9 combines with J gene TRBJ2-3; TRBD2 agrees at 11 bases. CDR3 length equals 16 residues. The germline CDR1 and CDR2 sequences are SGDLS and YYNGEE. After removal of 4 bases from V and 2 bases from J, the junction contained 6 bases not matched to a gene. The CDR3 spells CASSPSGGRNTDTQYF. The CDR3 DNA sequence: TGTGCCAGCAGCCCTAGCGGGGGGAGGAACACAGATACGCAGTATTTT.

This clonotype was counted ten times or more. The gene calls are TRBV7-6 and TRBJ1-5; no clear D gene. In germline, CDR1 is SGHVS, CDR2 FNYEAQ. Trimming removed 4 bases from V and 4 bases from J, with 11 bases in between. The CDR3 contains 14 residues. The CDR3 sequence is CASSSEGWNQPQHF. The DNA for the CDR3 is TGTGCCAGCAGCTCTGAGGGTTGGAATCAGCCCCAGCATTTT.

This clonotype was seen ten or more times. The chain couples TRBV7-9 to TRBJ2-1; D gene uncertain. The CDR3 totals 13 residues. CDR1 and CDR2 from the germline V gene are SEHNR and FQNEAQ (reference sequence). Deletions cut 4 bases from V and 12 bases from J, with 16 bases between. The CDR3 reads CASSSGLVLLQFF. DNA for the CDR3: TGTGCCAGCAGCTCCGGCCTAGTTTTGTTGCAGTTCTTC.

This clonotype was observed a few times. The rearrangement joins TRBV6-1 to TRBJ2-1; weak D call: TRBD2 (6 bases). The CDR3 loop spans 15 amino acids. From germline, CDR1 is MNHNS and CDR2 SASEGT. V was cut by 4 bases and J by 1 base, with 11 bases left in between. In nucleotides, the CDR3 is TGTGCCAGCAGTGGGGGCGGGGAATCCTACAATGAGCAGTTCTTC. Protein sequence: CASSGGGESYNEQFF.

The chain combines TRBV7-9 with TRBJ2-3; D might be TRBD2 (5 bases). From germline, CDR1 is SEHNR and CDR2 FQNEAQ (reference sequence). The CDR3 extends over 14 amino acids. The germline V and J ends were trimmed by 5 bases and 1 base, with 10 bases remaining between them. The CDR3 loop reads CASSPGSGTDTQYF. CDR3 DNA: TGTGCCAGCAGCCCTGGGAGCGGCACAGATACGCAGTATTTT.

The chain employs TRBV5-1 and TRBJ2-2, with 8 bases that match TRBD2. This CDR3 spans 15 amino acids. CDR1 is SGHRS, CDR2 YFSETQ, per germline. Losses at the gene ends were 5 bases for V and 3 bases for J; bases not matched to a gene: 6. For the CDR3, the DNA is TGCGCCAGCAGAAAAGGGACTAGAGACACCGGGGAGCTGTTTTTT. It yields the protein CASRKGTRDTGELFF.

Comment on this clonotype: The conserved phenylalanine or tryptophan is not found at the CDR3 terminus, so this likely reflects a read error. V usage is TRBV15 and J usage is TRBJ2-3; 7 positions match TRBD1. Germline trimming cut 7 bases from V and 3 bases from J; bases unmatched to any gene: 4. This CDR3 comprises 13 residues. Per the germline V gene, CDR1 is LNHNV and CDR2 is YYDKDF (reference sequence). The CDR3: CATTARGTDTQYL. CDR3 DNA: TGTGCCACCACGGCCAGGGGGACAGATACGCAGTATTTA.

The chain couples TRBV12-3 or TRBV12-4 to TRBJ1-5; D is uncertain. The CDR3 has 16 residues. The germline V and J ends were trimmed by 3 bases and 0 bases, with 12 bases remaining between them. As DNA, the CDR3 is TGTGCCAGCAGTTTTACCGGCCGATCTAGCAATCAGCCCCAGCATTTT. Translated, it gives CASSFTGRSSNQPQHF.

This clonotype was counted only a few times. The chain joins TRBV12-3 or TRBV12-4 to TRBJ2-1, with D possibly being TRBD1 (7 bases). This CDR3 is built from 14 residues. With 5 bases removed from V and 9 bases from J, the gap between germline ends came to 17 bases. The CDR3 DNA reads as TGTGCCAGCAGTCCGGATGACAGGGAGGTTGAGCAGTTCTTC. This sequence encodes CASSPDDREVEQFF.

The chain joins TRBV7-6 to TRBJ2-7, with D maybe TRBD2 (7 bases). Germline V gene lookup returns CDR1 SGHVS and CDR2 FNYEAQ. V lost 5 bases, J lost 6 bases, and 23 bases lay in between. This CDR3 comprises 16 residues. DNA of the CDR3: TGTGCCAGCAGCCCACGGGGGGCCCATTTTCCTGGCGAGCAGTACGTC. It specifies CASSPRGAHFPGEQYV.

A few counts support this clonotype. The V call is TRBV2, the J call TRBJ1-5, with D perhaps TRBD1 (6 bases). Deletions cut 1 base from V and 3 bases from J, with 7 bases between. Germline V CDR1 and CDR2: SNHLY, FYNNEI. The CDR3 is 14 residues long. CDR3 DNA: TGTGCCAGCAGTGAAGGGACAGCCAATCAGCCCCAGCATTTT. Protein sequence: CASSEGTANQPQHF.

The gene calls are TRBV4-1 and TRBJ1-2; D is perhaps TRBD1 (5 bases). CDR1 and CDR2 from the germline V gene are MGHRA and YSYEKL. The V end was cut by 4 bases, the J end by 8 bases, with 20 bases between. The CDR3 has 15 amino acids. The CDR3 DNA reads TGCGCCAGCAGCCGGCTATGGAGGGGAAGTCTGGGCTACACCTTC. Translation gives CASSRLWRGSLGYTF.

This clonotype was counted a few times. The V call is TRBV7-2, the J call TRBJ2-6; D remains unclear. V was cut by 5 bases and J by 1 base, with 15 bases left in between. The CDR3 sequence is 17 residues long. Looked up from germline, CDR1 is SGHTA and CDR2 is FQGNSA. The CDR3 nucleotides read TGTGCCAGCAGCCCCTTCGACCCCCGATCTGGGGCCAACGTCCTGACTTTC. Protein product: CASSPFDPRSGANVLTF.

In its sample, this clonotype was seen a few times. The CDR3 here is CASSQDGAGPVTDTQYF. As DNA, the CDR3 is TGCGCCAGCAGCCAAGACGGGGCAGGGCCGGTCACAGATACGCAGTATTTT. The chain has TRBV4-3 and TRBJ2-3; D is possibly TRBD1 or TRBD2 (5 bases each). Germline V lookup: CDR1 LGHNA, CDR2 YSLEER. The germline V and J ends were trimmed by 0 bases and 2 bases, with 15 bases remaining between them. The CDR3 sequence is 17 residues long.

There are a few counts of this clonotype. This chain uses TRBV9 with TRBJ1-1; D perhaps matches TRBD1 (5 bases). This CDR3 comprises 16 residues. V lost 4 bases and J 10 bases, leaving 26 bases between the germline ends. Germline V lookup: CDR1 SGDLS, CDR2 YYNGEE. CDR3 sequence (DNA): TGTGCCAGCAGCACCCCCCGGGACTCAACTGGGGAGGGAGCTTTCTTT. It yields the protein CASSTPRDSTGEGAFF.

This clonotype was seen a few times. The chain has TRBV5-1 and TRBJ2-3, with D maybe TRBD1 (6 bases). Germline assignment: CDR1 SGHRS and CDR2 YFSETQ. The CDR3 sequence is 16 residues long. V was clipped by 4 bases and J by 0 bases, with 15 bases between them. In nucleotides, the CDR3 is TGCGCCAGCAGCAGGACAGCGGACTCTAGCACAGATACGCAGTATTTT. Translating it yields CASSRTADSSTDTQYF.

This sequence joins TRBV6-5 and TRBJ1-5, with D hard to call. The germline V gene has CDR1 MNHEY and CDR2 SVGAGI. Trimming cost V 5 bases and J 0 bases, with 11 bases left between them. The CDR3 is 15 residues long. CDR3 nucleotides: TGTGCCAGCAGTGCGGGCCCTTATAGCAATCAGCCCCAGCATTTT. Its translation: CASSAGPYSNQPQHF.

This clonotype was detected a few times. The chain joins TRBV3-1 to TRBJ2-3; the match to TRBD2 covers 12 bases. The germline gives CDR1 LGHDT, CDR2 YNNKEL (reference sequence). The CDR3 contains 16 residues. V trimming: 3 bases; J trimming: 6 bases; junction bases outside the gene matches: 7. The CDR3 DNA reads TGTGCCAGCAGCCACTCCACTAGCGGGGGGTCCGATACGCAGTATTTT. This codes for CASSHSTSGGSDTQYF.

Written as DNA, the CDR3 is TGTGCCAGCAGTTCCCACCCAGGGAGGGATAATTCACCCCTCCACTTT. Its translation is CASSSHPGRDNSPLHF. V usage is TRBV7-6 and J usage is TRBJ1-6, with D possibly being TRBD1 (5 bases). Trimming shortened V by 6 bases and J by 5 bases, and 17 bases separated the two germline ends. The CDR3 extends over 16 amino acids. Germline loops: CDR1 SGHVS, CDR2 FNYEAQ. The complete variable domain, with remaining parts taken from reference TRBV7-6 and TRBJ1-6, reads GAGVSQSPRYKVTKRGQDVALRCDPISGHVSLYWYRQALGQGPEFLTYFNYEAQQDKSGLPNDRFSAERPEGSISTLTIQRTEQRDSAMYRCASSSHPGRDNSPLHFGNGTRLTVT.

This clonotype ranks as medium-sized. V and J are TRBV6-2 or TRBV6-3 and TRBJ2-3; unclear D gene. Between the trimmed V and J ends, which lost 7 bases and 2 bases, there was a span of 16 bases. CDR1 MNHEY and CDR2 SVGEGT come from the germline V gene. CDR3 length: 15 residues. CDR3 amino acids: CASTLSDRPTDTQYF. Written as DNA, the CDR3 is TGTGCCAGCACCCTCTCGGACCGACCCACAGATACGCAGTATTTT.

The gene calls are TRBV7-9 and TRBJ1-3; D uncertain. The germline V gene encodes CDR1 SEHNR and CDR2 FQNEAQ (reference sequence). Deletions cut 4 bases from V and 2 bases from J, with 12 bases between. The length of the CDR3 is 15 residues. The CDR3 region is CASSSQDGAGNTIYF. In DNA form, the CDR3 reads TGTGCCAGCAGCTCGCAGGACGGGGCTGGAAACACCATATATTTT.

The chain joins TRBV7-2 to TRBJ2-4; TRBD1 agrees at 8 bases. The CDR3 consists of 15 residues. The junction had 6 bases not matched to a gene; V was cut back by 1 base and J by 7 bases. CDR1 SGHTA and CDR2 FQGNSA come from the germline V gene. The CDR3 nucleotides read TGTGCCAGCAGCTTAGGAACAGGGGGATTGAACATTCAGTACTTC. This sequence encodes CASSLGTGGLNIQYF.

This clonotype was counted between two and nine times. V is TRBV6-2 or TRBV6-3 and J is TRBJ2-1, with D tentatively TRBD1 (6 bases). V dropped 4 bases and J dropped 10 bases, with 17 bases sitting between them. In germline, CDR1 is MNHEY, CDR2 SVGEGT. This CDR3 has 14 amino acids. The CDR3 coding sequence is TGTGCCAGCAGTTTCAGGACTGGGACACTCGAGCAGTTCTTC. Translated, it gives CASSFRTGTLEQFF.

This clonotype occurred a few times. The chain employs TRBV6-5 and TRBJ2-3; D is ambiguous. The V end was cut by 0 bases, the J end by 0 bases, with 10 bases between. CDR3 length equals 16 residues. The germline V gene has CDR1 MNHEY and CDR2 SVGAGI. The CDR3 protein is CASSYSTPPSTDTQYF. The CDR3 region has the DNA TGTGCCAGCAGTTACTCGACGCCTCCTAGCACAGATACGCAGTATTTT.